This entry features one T cell receptor beta chain sequence. These data belong to a study of blood T cell repertoires in COVID-19. The overall study: Material from acute and convalescent COVID-19 was sourced from the United States, Italy and Spain. PBMCs, B-cell-depleted T cells, or T cells provided the cDNA or gDNA that made up the material.

As handled by the study authors: Reference gene primer amplification in the assay estimated nucleated cell counts. Assay used: immunoSEQ multiplex PCR; TCRdb lists only in-frame clones, some missing. That table furnishes V, J and clone size, whereas the DNA furnished D and trimming. Seen here are roughly 73,000 clones, roughly 80% observed once, and the top ten hold 20% to 25%. CDR1 and CDR2 from the germline V gene are MNHEY and SVGAGI. Trimming cost V 6 bases and J 4 bases; bases outside gene matches: 6. The length of the CDR3 is 13 residues. Sequencing was performed on peripheral blood. This chain connects TRBV6-5 to TRBJ2-7; TRBD1 matches 7 bases. This sequence originates from a woman between 70 and 85 years old with acute or convalescent COVID-19. CDR3 nucleotides: TGTGCCAGCAGCCCGGGACAGCCATACGAGCAGTACTTC. It specifies CASSPGQPYEQYF.